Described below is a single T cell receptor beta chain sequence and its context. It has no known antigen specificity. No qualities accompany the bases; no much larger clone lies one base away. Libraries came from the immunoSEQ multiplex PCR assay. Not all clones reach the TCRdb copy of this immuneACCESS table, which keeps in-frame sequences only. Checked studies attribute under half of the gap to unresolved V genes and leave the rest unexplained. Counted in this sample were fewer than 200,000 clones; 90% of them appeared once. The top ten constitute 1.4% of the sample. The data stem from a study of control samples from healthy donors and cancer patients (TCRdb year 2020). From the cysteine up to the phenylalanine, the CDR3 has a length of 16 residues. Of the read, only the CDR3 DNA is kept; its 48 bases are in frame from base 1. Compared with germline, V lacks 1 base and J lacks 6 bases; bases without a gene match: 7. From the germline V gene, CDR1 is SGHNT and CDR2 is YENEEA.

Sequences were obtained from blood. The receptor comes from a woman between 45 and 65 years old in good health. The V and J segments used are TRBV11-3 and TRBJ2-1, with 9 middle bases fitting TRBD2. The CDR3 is CASSLGGGRALNEQFF. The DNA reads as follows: TGTGCCAGCAGCTTAGGAGGCGGGAGGGCCCTCAATGAGCAGTTCTTC.